This T cell receptor (beta chain) was sequenced during a study of T cells in localized non-small cell lung cancer. Findings and caveats of the study: There was an association of higher blood T cell density with longer overall survival. Adjacent lung tissue had a median about 52 of the top 100 clones found in the tumor. Sequencing, confined to only one tumor region, leaves heterogeneity possible. Uninvolved adjacent lung, not tumor, had the highest T cell clonality.

The repertoire was sequenced with immunoSEQ multiplex PCR; TCRdb's copy has only in-frame clones and lacks some. The sample records roughly 20,000 clones, 70% to 90% being singletons. About this clone: Antigen: not known.

The CDR3 is 13 residues long. Germline CDR1 and CDR2: SGHNT and YYREEE (reference sequence). Trimming stripped 1 base from V and 4 bases from J, with 8 bases between. The chain uses TRBV5-4 and TRBJ1-2; D is unclear. The receptor was derived from a male donor older than 55 with stage I squamous cell lung carcinoma. The source material was peripheral blood, sampled before any cancer treatment. The CDR3 loop reads CASSLLQSYGYTF. DNA of the CDR3: TGTGCCAGCAGCTTGCTGCAGAGCTATGGCTACACCTTC.